One and the same sample provided the 30 T cell receptor beta chains below, sequenced in a study of cytomegalovirus exposure and HLA in healthy donors. Amplification used 60 Vbeta primers and 13 Jbeta primers. The protocol was immunoSEQ multiplex PCR, while the TCRdb copy is restricted to in-frame clones and leaves out a portion. Of 250,000 to 350,000 clones listed, about 66% are singletons. Material: PBMCs. Every receptor here comes from a female donor in good health and CMV-seronegative.

The chain employs TRBV9 and TRBJ1-2; weak D call: TRBD1 (5 bases). The V end lost 6 bases, the J end lost 6 bases, and 18 bases lay between the germline ends. Looked up from germline, CDR1 is SGDLS and CDR2 is YYNGEE. This CDR3 comprises 14 residues. CDR3 sequence (DNA): TGTGCCAGCACCGTGGACCCCTCGGGGGATGGCTACACCTTC. Translating it yields CASTVDPSGDGYTF.

The rearrangement joins TRBV28 to TRBJ2-7; 11 bases are a match to TRBD2. V was clipped by 0 bases and J by 5 bases; unmatched bases: 9. This CDR3 has 17 residues. Germline loops: CDR1 MDHEN, CDR2 SYDVKM. The CDR3 sequence: CASSLWALAGGEDEQYF. The DNA for the CDR3 is TGTGCCAGCAGTTTATGGGCCCTAGCGGGAGGTGAGGACGAGCAGTACTTC. The entire variable domain, with the rest obtained from reference TRBV28 and TRBJ2-7, is as follows: DVKVTQSSRYLVKRTGEKVFLECVQDMDHENMFWYRQDPGLGLRLIYFSYDVKMKEKGDIPEGYSVSREKKERFSLILESASTNQTSMYLCASSLWALAGGEDEQYFGPGTRLTVT.

Of note for this clone: Additional DNA sequences in this sample encode the identical CDR3. The rearrangement joins TRBV6-5 to TRBJ2-1; 8 positions match TRBD2. CDR1 is MNHEY and CDR2 is SVGAGI in the germline V gene. The CDR3 sequence is 16 residues long. V gave up 0 bases and J gave up 4 bases; unmatched junction bases: 5. The CDR3 reads CASSYSGRGAYNEQFF. CDR3 coding DNA: TGTGCCAGCAGTTACTCGGGGCGGGGGGCTTACAATGAGCAGTTCTTC.

The chain joins TRBV28 to TRBJ1-5, with 9 bases aligning to TRBD1. CDR1 and CDR2 from the germline V gene are MDHEN and SYDVKM. The J segment lost 2 bases and the V segment lost 7 bases, leaving 24 bases of the junction unmatched. The CDR3 contains 21 residues. The DNA of the CDR3 is TGTGCCAGCATGGGTTTCTCCGGACCGGGGACAGGGCTCAGGCGCAATCAGCCCCAGCATTTT. Its translation is CASMGFSGPGTGLRRNQPQHF. Full variable domain (outside the CDR3, taken from reference TRBV28 and TRBJ1-5): DVKVTQSSRYLVKRTGEKVFLECVQDMDHENMFWYRQDPGLGLRLIYFSYDVKMKEKGDIPEGYSVSREKKERFSLILESASTNQTSMYLCASMGFSGPGTGLRRNQPQHFGDGTRLSIL.

The chain couples TRBV4-2 to TRBJ2-1; no clear D. Trimming cost V 4 bases and J 0 bases, with 10 bases left between them. This CDR3 has 15 amino acids. The V gene's germline CDR1 is LGHNA and CDR2 YNFKEQ. The CDR3 DNA is TGTGCCAGCAGCCGAGGCGGCAGCTCCTACAATGAGCAGTTCTTC. Amino acid sequence: CASSRGGSSYNEQFF.

This chain joins TRBV5-5 and TRBJ2-7; D call uncertain. Germline V gene lookup returns CDR1 SGHKS and CDR2 YYEKEE (reference sequence). CDR3 length: 14 amino acids. V lost 5 bases and J 1 base, leaving 13 bases between the germline ends. CDR3 loop: CASRARSDSYEQYF. CDR3 DNA sequence: TGTGCCAGCAGAGCGCGGTCCGATTCCTACGAGCAGTACTTC.

This clone has a handful of counts. The chain employs TRBV6-4 and TRBJ2-1; possible D gene TRBD2, 5 bases. The CDR3 extends over 14 amino acids. The V gene's germline CDR1 is MRHNA and CDR2 SNTAGT. The V end was cut by 3 bases, the J end by 4 bases, with 10 bases between. CDR3 region: CASSEGGDYNEQFF. The CDR3 DNA reads TGTGCCAGCAGTGAAGGAGGAGATTACAATGAGCAGTTCTTC.

The V call is TRBV10-2, the J call TRBJ1-5; 9 bases match TRBD1. The CDR3 has 14 residues. Trimming removed 8 bases from V and 0 bases from J; junction bases left unmatched: 2. In germline, CDR1 is WSHSY, CDR2 SAAADI. The DNA for the CDR3 is TGCGCCAGCCGGACAGGGGATAGCAATCAGCCCCAGCATTTT. This gives the protein CASRTGDSNQPQHF.

This clone was seen more than once but under ten times. The chain carries TRBV5-4 and TRBJ2-1; D perhaps matches TRBD2 (5 bases). CDR1 and CDR2 from the germline V gene are SGHNT and YYREEE (reference sequence). There are 13 residues in the CDR3. V was trimmed by 0 bases and J by 9 bases, leaving 10 bases between them. The CDR3 is CASSLVSGFEQFF. The DNA of the CDR3 is TGTGCCAGCAGCTTGGTTTCGGGGTTTGAGCAGTTCTTC.

Concerning this clone: This specimen includes other DNA sequences encoding the same CDR3. In nucleotides, the CDR3 is TGTGCCAGCCGCGGATTGGCCGGGGAGCTGTTTTTT. This sequence encodes CASRGLAGELFF. The chain joins TRBV2 to TRBJ2-2; no reliable D call. Germline loops: CDR1 SNHLY, CDR2 FYNNEI. This CDR3 has 12 amino acids. Trimming cost V 8 bases and J 6 bases, with 10 bases left between them.

The chain recombines TRBV19 with TRBJ1-2; TRBD1 is a possible D gene (5 bases). This CDR3 is 14 amino acids long. The germline V gene encodes CDR1 LNHDA and CDR2 SQIVND (reference sequence). Deletions cut 3 bases from V and 8 bases from J, with 16 bases between. Here the CDR3 reads CASSIGVRDGGYTF. The CDR3 region has the DNA TGTGCCAGTAGTATTGGAGTCAGGGATGGGGGCTACACCTTC.

The chain recombines TRBV9 with TRBJ1-3; D perhaps matches TRBD1 (5 bases). Trimming pared 5 bases from V and 2 bases from J, leaving 14 bases between. The CDR3 has 15 residues. Germline V gene data show CDR1 as SGDLS and CDR2 as YYNGEE. CDR3 in amino acids: CASSMDGGPGNTIYF. For the CDR3, the DNA is TGTGCCAGCAGTATGGACGGGGGACCTGGAAACACCATATATTTT.

This clone turned up a few times. This chain uses TRBV9 with TRBJ2-7; 9 bases align to TRBD2. Germline V lookup: CDR1 SGDLS, CDR2 YYNGEE. V lost 3 bases and J lost 4; bases outside the gene matches: 8. The CDR3 is made up of 15 amino acids. CDR3 bases: TGTGCCAGCAGCGGCGGCGGGACTAGCCTTTACGAGCAGTACTTC. Translation gives CASSGGGTSLYEQYF.

This clone was counted only a few times. This chain uses TRBV11-3 with TRBJ2-2; D perhaps matches TRBD1 (6 bases). This CDR3 contains 15 residues. Germline lookup yields CDR1 SGHNT and CDR2 YENEEA. V lost 1 base to trimming and J lost 8 bases, with 14 bases between them. CDR3 residues: CASSLGDTGIGELFF. Written as DNA, the CDR3 is TGTGCCAGCAGCTTAGGGGACACCGGTATTGGGGAGCTGTTTTTT.

The V call is TRBV7-3, the J call TRBJ2-2; weak D call: TRBD2 (6 bases). CDR1 and CDR2 from the germline V gene are SGHTA and FQGTGA. CDR3 length equals 18 residues. Trimming removed 5 bases at V and 0 bases at J, with 19 bases between. The CDR3 DNA is TGTGCCAGCAGCCTCACGAGGGCGCGGGACTCGAACACCGGGGAGCTGTTTTTT. Translating it yields CASSLTRARDSNTGELFF.

V gene TRBV4-2 combines with J gene TRBJ1-2; D is unclear. Germline assignment: CDR1 LGHNA and CDR2 YNFKEQ. This CDR3 region has 10 residues. Trimming stripped 5 bases from V and 14 bases from J, with 12 bases between. The DNA for the CDR3 is TGTGCCAGCAGCTGGGCAGATGAAACCTTC. Amino acids: CASSWADETF.

As to this clone: The same CDR3 can be traced to other DNA sequences in this sample. The gene calls are TRBV11-3 and TRBJ2-7; TRBD1 might be the D (5 bases). The CDR3 sequence is 11 residues long. Germline V gene lookup returns CDR1 SGHNT and CDR2 YENEEA. Trimming took 4 bases from V and 4 from J, leaving 5 bases between them. The chain's CDR3 is CASSSGYEQYF. CDR3 nucleotides: TGTGCCAGCAGCTCAGGGTACGAGCAGTACTTC.

The J gene is TRBJ2-2, the V gene TRBV10-2; D gene ambiguous. The CDR3 is 15 amino acids. The ends were cut back, 6 bases at V and 3 bases at J, with 14 bases in the middle. Germline-derived CDR1 and CDR2 are WSHSY and SAAADI. CDR3 in amino acids: CASRTGSEDTGELFF. CDR3 nucleotide sequence: TGCGCCAGCAGGACTGGCAGCGAGGACACCGGGGAGCTGTTTTTT.

The chain uses TRBV18 and TRBJ2-3; 10 bases line up with TRBD1. The trim removed 3 bases at V and 8 bases at J, leaving 14 bases unmatched. This CDR3 spans 17 amino acids. CDR1 is KGHSH, CDR2 LQKENI, per germline. This CDR3 reads CASSPPGQGTTVGTQYF. The CDR3 nucleotides are TGTGCCAGCTCACCTCCGGGACAGGGGACTACCGTGGGTACGCAGTATTTT.

This sequence joins TRBV29-1 and TRBJ2-1; tentative D call: TRBD2 (6 bases). V was clipped by 5 bases and J by 0 bases, with 8 bases between them. The CDR3 covers 13 residues. Germline V gene data show CDR1 as SQVTM and CDR2 as ANQGSEA. CDR3 region: CSVFGSSYNEQFF. The CDR3 bases are TGCAGCGTTTTCGGGAGCTCCTACAATGAGCAGTTCTTC.

This clone was seen more than once but under ten times. The chain combines TRBV6-5 with TRBJ2-5, with a weak D call TRBD2 (5 bases). The CDR3 is 13 amino acids. CDR1 and CDR2 (germline): MNHEY, SVGAGI. The V end was cut by 6 bases, the J end by 4 bases, with 12 bases between. CDR3 DNA: TGTGCCAGCAGCTACCCGGGGTCAGAGACCCAGTACTTC. As protein: CASSYPGSETQYF.

The chain is built from TRBV5-1 and TRBJ1-1; tentative D call: TRBD1 (6 bases). Trimming stripped 5 bases from V and 7 bases from J, with 9 bases between. The CDR3 runs to 11 residues. From germline, CDR1 is SGHRS and CDR2 YFSETQ. The CDR3 reads CASRGGVEAFF. CDR3 DNA: TGCGCCAGCAGAGGGGGGGTTGAAGCTTTCTTT.

DNA for the CDR3: TGTGCCGCTACTAGCGGGAGGGGATACAATGAGCAGTTCTTC. It codes for CAATSGRGYNEQFF. The chain has TRBV6-1 and TRBJ2-1; TRBD2 aligns across 13 bases. V lost 11 bases, J lost 4 bases, and 5 bases stayed unmatched. The germline gives CDR1 MNHNS, CDR2 SASEGT. The CDR3 has 14 residues.

The V gene is TRBV14, the J gene TRBJ2-7; D is possibly TRBD2 (6 bases). The germline CDR1 and CDR2 sequences are SGHDN and FVKESK. V lost 4 bases and J 2 bases, leaving 18 bases between the germline ends. This CDR3 region has 16 residues. The CDR3 nucleotides are TGTGCCAGCAGCCCCGGGTGGCCGGGGAGGACCTACGAGCAGTACTTC. This gives the protein CASSPGWPGRTYEQYF. Supplemented by reference TRBV14 and TRBJ2-7, the full variable domain reads EAGVTQFPSHSVIEKGQTVTLRCDPISGHDNLYWYRRVMGKEIKFLLHFVKESKQDESGMPNNRFLAERTGGTYSTLKVQPAELEDSGVYFCASSPGWPGRTYEQYFGPGTRLTVT.

The chain uses TRBV10-3 and TRBJ2-6; D may be TRBD2 (5 bases). Trimming took 0 bases from V and 1 from J, leaving 13 bases between them. The CDR3 spans 18 residues. The germline V gene encodes CDR1 ENHRY and CDR2 SYGVKD. In DNA, the CDR3 is TGTGCCATCAGTGAGTCGACTCGGAGGCCTTCTGGGGCCAACGTCCTGACTTTC. Its protein is CAISESTRRPSGANVLTF.

On this clone: The junction departs from the called germline gene at one end, perhaps through a read error. The CDR3 sequence: CSSSLTWGDSTYEQYF. The CDR3 DNA sequence: TGTTCCAGCAGCTTAACGTGGGGGGACTCTACCTACGAGCAGTACTTC. V and J are TRBV7-9 and TRBJ2-7; weak D call: TRBD2 (6 bases). The germline V gene encodes CDR1 SEHNR and CDR2 FQNEAQ (reference sequence). This CDR3 has 16 residues.

This clone was counted a single time. The chain uses TRBV19 and TRBJ2-5; maybe TRBD1 (5 bases). The tail of the sequence fits TRBJ2-7 better, so the J call may be wrong. The length of the CDR3 is 13 residues. Germline-derived CDR1 and CDR2 are LNHDA and SQIVND (reference sequence). CDR3 nucleotides: TGTGCCAGTAGTCCCCAAGGGGTACGCGAGCAGTACTTC. It is translated as CASSPQGVREQYF.

The chain recombines TRBV15 with TRBJ2-6; D is possibly TRBD1 (6 bases). Germline loops: CDR1 LNHNV, CDR2 YYDKDF (reference sequence). CDR3 length: 17 residues. V was clipped by 4 bases and J by 0 bases, with 13 bases between them. Here the CDR3 DNA reads TGTGCCACCAGCACCACAAGGGGGATCTCTGGGGCCAACGTCCTGACTTTC. Protein product: CATSTTRGISGANVLTF.

The chain links TRBV5-4 to TRBJ2-5, with 12 positions matching TRBD2. With 0 bases clipped from V and 11 bases from J, the junction kept 14 bases outside the gene matches. This CDR3 is 17 amino acids long. Germline V gene sequence: CDR1 SGHNT, CDR2 YYREEE (reference sequence). CDR3 DNA sequence: TGTGCCAGCAGCTTGGAACCGGGGCTAGCGGGAGGGCCAACGCAGTACTTC. The encoded protein is CASSLEPGLAGGPTQYF. The variable domain in full, completed from reference TRBV5-4 and TRBJ2-5, reads ETGVTQSPTHLIKTRGQQVTLRCSSQSGHNTVSWYQQALGQGPQFIFQYYREEENGRGNFPPRFSGLQFPNYSSELNVNALELDDSALYLCASSLEPGLAGGPTQYFGPGTRLLVL.

The CDR3 spells CASRSVQETQYF. CDR3 DNA sequence: TGTGCCAGCAGATCAGTACAGGAGACCCAGTACTTC. The J gene is TRBJ2-5, the V gene TRBV2; no clear D gene. V gave up 6 bases and J gave up 5 bases, with 10 bases separating them. Germline V gives CDR1 SNHLY, CDR2 FYNNEI. The CDR3 is 12 residues long.